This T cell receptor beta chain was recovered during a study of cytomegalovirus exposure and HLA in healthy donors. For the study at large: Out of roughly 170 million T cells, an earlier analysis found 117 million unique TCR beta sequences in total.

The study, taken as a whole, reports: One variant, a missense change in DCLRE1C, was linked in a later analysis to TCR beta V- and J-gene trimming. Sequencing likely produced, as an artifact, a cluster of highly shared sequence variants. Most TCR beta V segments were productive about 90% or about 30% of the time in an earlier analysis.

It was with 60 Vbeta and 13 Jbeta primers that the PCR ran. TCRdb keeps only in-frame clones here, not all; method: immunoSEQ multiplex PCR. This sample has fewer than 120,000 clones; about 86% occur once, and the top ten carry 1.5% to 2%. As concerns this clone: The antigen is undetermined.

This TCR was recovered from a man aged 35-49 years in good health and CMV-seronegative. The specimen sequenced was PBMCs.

The CDR3 is CASSQDIQYF. The CDR3 bases are TGTGCCAGCAGTCAGGACATTCAGTACTTC. This chain links TRBV7-4 with TRBJ2-4; D remains ambiguous. Germline V lookup: CDR1 SGHVT, CDR2 SQSDAQ. V shed 6 bases and J shed 8 bases, with 5 bases lying between them. CDR3 size: 10 residues.